This TCR beta chain emerged from a study of blood T cell repertoires in COVID-19. Overall study: Spain, Italy and the United States supplied samples that represented acute and convalescent COVID-19. The analysed material was cDNA or gDNA that came from T cells, B-cell-depleted T cells, or PBMCs.

The germline V gene encodes CDR1 LNHDA and CDR2 SQIVND (reference sequence). The ends were cut back, 3 bases at V and 4 bases at J, with 6 bases in the middle. The CDR3 sequence is 12 residues long. The method was immunoSEQ multiplex PCR; TCRdb's version includes in-frame clones alone and lacks a portion of them. In the table there are 200,000 to 250,000 clones, around 82% of which are singletons. The sequenced sample consisted of peripheral blood. The gene calls are TRBV19 and TRBJ1-1; D remains ambiguous. This clonotype originated in a woman aged 25 to 45 who had recovered from COVID-19. The CDR3: CASSIAGTEAFF. The CDR3 DNA reads TGTGCCAGTAGTATTGCGGGCACTGAAGCTTTCTTT.